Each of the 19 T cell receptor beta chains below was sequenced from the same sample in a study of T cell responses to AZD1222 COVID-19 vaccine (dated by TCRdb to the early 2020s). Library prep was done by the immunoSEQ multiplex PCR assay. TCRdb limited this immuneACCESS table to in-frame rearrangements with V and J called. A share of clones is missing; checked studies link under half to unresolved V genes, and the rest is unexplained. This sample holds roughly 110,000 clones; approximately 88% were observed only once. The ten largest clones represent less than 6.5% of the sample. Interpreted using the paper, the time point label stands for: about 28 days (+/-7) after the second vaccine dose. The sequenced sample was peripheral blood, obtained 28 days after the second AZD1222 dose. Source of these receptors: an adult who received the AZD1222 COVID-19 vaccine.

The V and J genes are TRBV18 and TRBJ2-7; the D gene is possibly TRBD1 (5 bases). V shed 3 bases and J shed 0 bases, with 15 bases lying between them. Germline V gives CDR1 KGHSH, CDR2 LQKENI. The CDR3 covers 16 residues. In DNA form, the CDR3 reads TGTGCCAGCTCACCGCCTACAGGTTTGAGCTCCTACGAGCAGTACTTC. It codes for CASSPPTGLSSYEQYF.

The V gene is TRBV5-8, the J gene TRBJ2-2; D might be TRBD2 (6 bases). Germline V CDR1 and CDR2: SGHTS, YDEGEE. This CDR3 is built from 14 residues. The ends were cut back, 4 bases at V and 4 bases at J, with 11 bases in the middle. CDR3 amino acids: CASSMAGSTGELFF. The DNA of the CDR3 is TGTGCCAGCAGCATGGCGGGGAGCACCGGGGAGCTGTTTTTT.

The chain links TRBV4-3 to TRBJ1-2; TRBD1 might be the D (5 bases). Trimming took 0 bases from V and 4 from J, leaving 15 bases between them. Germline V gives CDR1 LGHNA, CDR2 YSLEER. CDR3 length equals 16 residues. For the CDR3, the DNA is TGCGCCAGCAGCCAAGAATTGGGGGTAAAGTCCTATGGCTACACCTTC. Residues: CASSQELGVKSYGYTF.

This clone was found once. The CDR3 coding sequence is TGTGCCAGCAGCTTTAGAGGGTACGAAAAACTGTTTTTT. Its translation is CASSFRGYEKLFF. V and J are TRBV5-6 and TRBJ1-4; D is uncertain. The CDR3 is made up of 13 amino acids. V gave up 2 bases and J gave up 8 bases, with 10 bases separating them. Germline-derived CDR1 and CDR2 are SGHDT and YYEEEE.

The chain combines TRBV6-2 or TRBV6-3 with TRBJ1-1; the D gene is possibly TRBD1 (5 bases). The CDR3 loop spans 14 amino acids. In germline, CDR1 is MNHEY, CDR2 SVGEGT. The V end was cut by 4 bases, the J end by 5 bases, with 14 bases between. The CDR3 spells CASSFTRDFTEAFF. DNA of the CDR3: TGTGCCAGCAGTTTCACCCGGGACTTTACTGAAGCTTTCTTT.

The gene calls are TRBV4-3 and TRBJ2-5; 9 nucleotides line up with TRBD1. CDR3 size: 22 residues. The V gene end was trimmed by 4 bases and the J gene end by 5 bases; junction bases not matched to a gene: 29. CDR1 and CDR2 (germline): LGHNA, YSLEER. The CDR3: CASSRDPPKKSRIQGAGETQYF. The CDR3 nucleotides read TGCGCCAGCAGCCGCGACCCACCGAAAAAGAGCCGGATACAGGGGGCGGGGGAGACCCAGTACTTC.

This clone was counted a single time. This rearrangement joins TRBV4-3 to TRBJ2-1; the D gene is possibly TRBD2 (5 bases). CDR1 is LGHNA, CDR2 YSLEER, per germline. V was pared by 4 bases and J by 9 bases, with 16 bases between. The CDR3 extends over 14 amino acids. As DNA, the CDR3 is TGCGCCAGCAGCCCCACACCGGGGTCGGCTGAGCAGTTCTTC. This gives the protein CASSPTPGSAEQFF.

CDR3 DNA sequence: TGTGCCAGCAGCCCAGACCCACAGGGACTCTCCTACGAGCAGTACTTC. Translation gives CASSPDPQGLSYEQYF. The V gene is TRBV11-2, the J gene TRBJ2-7, with D possibly called TRBD1 or TRBD2 (6 bases each). Trimming stripped 5 bases from V and 0 bases from J, with 17 bases between. Germline CDR1 SGHAT, CDR2 FQNNGV. The CDR3 has 16 amino acids.

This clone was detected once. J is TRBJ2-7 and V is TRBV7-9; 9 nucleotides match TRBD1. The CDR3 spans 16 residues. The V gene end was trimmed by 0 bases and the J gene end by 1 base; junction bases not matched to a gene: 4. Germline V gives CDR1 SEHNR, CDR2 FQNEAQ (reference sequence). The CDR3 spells CASSLATGGRSYEQYF. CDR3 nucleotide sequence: TGTGCCAGCAGCTTAGCTACAGGGGGCCGGTCCTACGAGCAGTACTTC.

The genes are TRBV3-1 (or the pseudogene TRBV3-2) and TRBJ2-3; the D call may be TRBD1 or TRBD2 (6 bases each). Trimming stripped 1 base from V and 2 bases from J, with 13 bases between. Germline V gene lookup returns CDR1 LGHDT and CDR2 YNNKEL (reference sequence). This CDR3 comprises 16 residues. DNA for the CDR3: TGTGCCAGCAGCCAAGGCCGGGGGCCCTACACAGATACGCAGTATTTT. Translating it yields CASSQGRGPYTDTQYF.

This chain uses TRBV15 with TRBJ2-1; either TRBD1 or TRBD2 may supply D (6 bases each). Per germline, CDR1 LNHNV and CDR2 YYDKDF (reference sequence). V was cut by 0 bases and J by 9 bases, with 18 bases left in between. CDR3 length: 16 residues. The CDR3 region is CATSRDQRGEGGEQFF. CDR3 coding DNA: TGTGCCACCAGCAGAGATCAGAGGGGGGAAGGAGGTGAGCAGTTCTTC.

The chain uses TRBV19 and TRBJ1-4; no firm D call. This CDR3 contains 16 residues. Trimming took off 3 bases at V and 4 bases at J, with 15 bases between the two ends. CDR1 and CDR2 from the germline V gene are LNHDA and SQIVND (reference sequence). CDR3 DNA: TGTGCCAGTAGTATTCCTCGGCGGGAAGATAATGAAAAACTGTTTTTT. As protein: CASSIPRREDNEKLFF. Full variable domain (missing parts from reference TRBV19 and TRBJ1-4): DGGITQSPKYLFRKEGQNVTLSCEQNLNHDAMYWYRQDPGQGLRLIYYSQIVNDFQKGDIAEGYSVSREKKESFPLTVTSAQKNPTAFYLCASSIPRREDNEKLFFGSGTQLSVL.

CDR3 loop: CASSYQGGETQYF. Here the CDR3 DNA reads TGTGCCAGCAGCTACCAGGGTGGAGAGACCCAGTACTTC. The chain uses TRBV5-8 and TRBJ2-5, with a weak D call TRBD1 (5 bases). V lost 3 bases, J lost 4 bases, and 10 bases lay in between. Germline V gene lookup returns CDR1 SGHTS and CDR2 YDEGEE. CDR3 length: 13 amino acids.

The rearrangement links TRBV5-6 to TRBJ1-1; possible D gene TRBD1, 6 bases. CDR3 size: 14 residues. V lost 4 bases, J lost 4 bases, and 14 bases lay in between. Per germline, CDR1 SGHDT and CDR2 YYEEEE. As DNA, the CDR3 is TGTGCCAGCAGCCTACAGGGTGTTGGCACTGAAGCTTTCTTT. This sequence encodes CASSLQGVGTEAFF.

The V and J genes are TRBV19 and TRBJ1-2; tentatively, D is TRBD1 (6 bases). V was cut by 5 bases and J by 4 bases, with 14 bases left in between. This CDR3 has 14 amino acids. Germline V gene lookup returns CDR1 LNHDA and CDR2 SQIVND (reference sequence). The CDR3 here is CASSSQGTLYGYTF. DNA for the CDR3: TGTGCCAGTAGTTCACAGGGAACGCTCTATGGCTACACCTTC.

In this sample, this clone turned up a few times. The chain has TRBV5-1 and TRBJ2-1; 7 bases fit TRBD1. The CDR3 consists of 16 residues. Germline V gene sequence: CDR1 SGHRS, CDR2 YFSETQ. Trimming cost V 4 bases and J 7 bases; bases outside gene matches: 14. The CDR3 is CASSANPGQYLNEQFF. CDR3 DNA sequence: TGCGCCAGCAGCGCCAACCCGGGACAGTACCTAAATGAGCAGTTCTTC.

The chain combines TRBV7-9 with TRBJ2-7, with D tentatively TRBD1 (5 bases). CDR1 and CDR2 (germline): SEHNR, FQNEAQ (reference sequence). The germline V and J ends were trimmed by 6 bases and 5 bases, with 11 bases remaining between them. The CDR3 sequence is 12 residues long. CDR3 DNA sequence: TGTGCCAGCAGTCCACTACAGGACGAGCAGTACTTC. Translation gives CASSPLQDEQYF.

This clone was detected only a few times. The CDR3 sequence: CASSSPRNEQFF. CDR3 coding DNA: TGTGCCAGCAGTTCCCCCCGCAATGAGCAGTTCTTC. The rearrangement uses TRBV12-3 or TRBV12-4 and TRBJ2-1; unclear D gene. Trimming took 4 bases from V and 6 from J, leaving 7 bases between them. CDR3 length: 12 amino acids.

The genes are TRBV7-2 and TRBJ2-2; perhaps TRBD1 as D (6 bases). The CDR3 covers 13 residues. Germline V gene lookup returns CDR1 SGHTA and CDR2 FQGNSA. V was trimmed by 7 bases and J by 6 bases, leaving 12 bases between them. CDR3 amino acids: CASTQQGSGELFF. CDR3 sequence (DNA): TGTGCCAGCACCCAACAGGGATCCGGGGAGCTGTTTTTT.